This T cell receptor beta chain was recovered during a study of identical twins. Points from the study as a whole: Where out-of-frame alpha sequences were twin-shared, they showed excess low generation probability. With abundant cord blood beta clonotypes, insertions were fewer; memory repertoires showed no such pattern.

This clonotype was found a few times. Its antigen is not identified. One entry per CDR3 protein, called by TCRdb with MiXCR from the 5' RACE reads. Of around 570,000 distinct CDR3 sequences in the sample, around 9.6% were seen once. A further study also used this sample, focusing on yellow fever vaccine responses in identical twins. From that second work: Twins reportedly showed a vaccine T cell response that seemed partly convergent and partly personalized.

The TCR comes from a woman between 18 and 29 years old in good health. Sequencing was done on a sample of PBMCs.

DNA of the CDR3: TGTGCCAGCAGTTTGATGGGGTCGGCTGGGAACGAGCAGTACTTC. Protein: CASSLMGSAGNEQYF. This chain joins TRBV12-3 or TRBV12-4 and TRBJ2-7; no clear D. The V gene lost 3 bases and the J gene lost 5 bases, with 17 bases spanning the gap. The CDR3 has 15 amino acids.